One and the same sample provided the 6 T cell receptor beta chains below, sequenced in a study of T cells in Graves' hyperthyroidism and ophthalmopathy. The investigators amplified TCR beta CDR3 regions from RNA transcripts. HTBI primers were used for first-round RT-PCR of the TCR CDR3. TCRdb reprocessed the multiplex PCR reads with MiXCR, giving one entry per CDR3 protein. The sample lists under 450,000 distinct CDR3 sequences, less than 20% occurring once. The source material was blood. The receptors were sampled from a woman aged 18-29 years with Graves' hyperthyroidism.

This clonotype has a count of ten or more. This chain uses TRBV2 with TRBJ2-2; 7 bases align to TRBD1. The CDR3 loop spans 15 amino acids. Unmatched junction bases numbered 4, after V lost 6 bases and J lost 0 bases. Germline V gene sequence: CDR1 SNHLY, CDR2 FYNNEI. This CDR3 is CASSDRVANTGELFF. CDR3 nucleotides: TGTGCCAGCAGCGACAGGGTCGCGAACACCGGGGAGCTGTTTTTT.

The J gene is TRBJ1-6, the V gene TRBV20-1; D remains unclear. Germline V gene lookup returns CDR1 DFQATT and CDR2 SNEGSKA (reference sequence). Trimming left V 3 bases short and J 9 bases short, with 21 bases between. CDR3 length: 16 amino acids. The chain's CDR3 is CSARETGGPFTSPLHF. The CDR3, as DNA: TGCAGTGCTAGGGAGACGGGAGGACCCTTTACTTCACCCCTCCACTTT.

This clonotype was observed at least ten times. The rearrangement joins TRBV18 to TRBJ2-7; possible D gene TRBD2, 5 bases. Germline V gene lookup returns CDR1 KGHSH and CDR2 LQKENI. This CDR3 spans 15 amino acids. V shed 2 bases and J shed 0 bases, with 11 bases lying between them. The CDR3 spells CASSPTGWNSYEQYF. In DNA, the CDR3 is TGTGCCAGCTCACCAACGGGATGGAACTCCTACGAGCAGTACTTC.

This clonotype was recorded many times. The rearrangement joins TRBV3-1 to TRBJ2-5, with 10 positions matching TRBD1. The CDR3 is made up of 17 amino acids. From germline, CDR1 is LGHDT and CDR2 YNNKEL (reference sequence). Losses at the gene ends were 1 base for V and 5 bases for J; bases not matched to a gene: 10. CDR3 sequence reads: CASSQGKTGGSLETQYF. CDR3 DNA: TGTGCCAGCAGCCAAGGGAAGACAGGGGGCTCGTTGGAGACCCAGTACTTC.

This clonotype has at least ten counts. V gene TRBV5-1 combines with J gene TRBJ2-3; 15 bases align to TRBD2. CDR1 is SGHRS, CDR2 YFSETQ, per germline. V shed 1 base and J 2 bases; nucleotides not matched to a gene: 5. The CDR3 extends over 18 amino acids. This chain's CDR3 is CASSLRGTSGGYTDTQYF. CDR3 coding DNA: TGCGCCAGCAGCTTGCGGGGGACTAGCGGGGGGTACACAGATACGCAGTATTTT.

The rearrangement uses TRBV15 and TRBJ2-7; 9 bases align to TRBD2. V trimming: 0 bases; J trimming: 5 bases; junction bases outside the gene matches: 8. Germline V CDR1 and CDR2: LNHNV, YYDKDF (reference sequence). The CDR3 is 16 residues long. CDR3 nucleotides: TGTGCCACCAGCAGAGATCGGGCGGGGGGGGGGCACGAGCAGTACTTC. Encoded protein: CATSRDRAGGGHEQYF.